One sample yielded the 21 T cell receptor beta chains listed below, sequenced in a study of PD-1 blockade in mismatch repair-deficient tumors (dated by TCRdb to 2016 to 2017). Library generation was performed with the immunoSEQ multiplex PCR assay. TCRdb stores this immuneACCESS table with in-frame sequences only. Part of the clones is absent; in the studies checked, under half of the shortfall reflects unresolved V genes, and no reason is known for the rest. The sample includes around 100,000 clones, with about four fifths observed a single time. Jointly, the top ten make up about 6.3% of the sample. Material: peripheral blood, obtained approximately 8 months after starting pembrolizumab. Source of these receptors: an adult with mismatch repair-deficient cancer.

The chain couples TRBV11-2 to TRBJ2-6; 13 nucleotides match TRBD2. V lost 5 bases to trimming and J lost 3 bases; unmatched junction nucleotides: 7. The CDR3 has 18 residues. CDR1 is SGHAT, CDR2 FQNNGV, per germline. The CDR3: CASSRRTSGRFGANVLTF. The CDR3 nucleotides are TGTGCCAGCAGCCGACGGACTAGCGGGAGATTTGGGGCCAACGTCCTGACTTTC.

This clone has a handful of counts. The rearrangement links TRBV19 to TRBJ1-5; D ambiguous. Germline CDR1 LNHDA, CDR2 SQIVND (reference sequence). The CDR3 consists of 11 residues. V lost 9 bases, J lost 4 bases, and 7 bases lay in between. The CDR3 sequence is CARESNQPQHF. CDR3 nucleotide sequence: TGTGCCAGGGAAAGTAATCAGCCCCAGCATTTT.

The J gene is TRBJ1-4, the V gene TRBV18; TRBD1 aligns across 8 bases. J was trimmed by 5 bases and V by 2 bases; bases with no gene match: 1. CDR1 and CDR2 (germline): KGHSH, LQKENI. This CDR3 has 14 amino acids. The CDR3 sequence is CASSPNRGNEKLFF. The CDR3 nucleotides are TGTGCCAGCTCACCAAACAGGGGGAATGAAAAACTGTTTTTT.

The CDR3, as DNA: TGTGCCAGCAGTGCAGGGAGGTCCACTGGAAACACCATATATTTT. Its protein product is CASSAGRSTGNTIYF. V usage is TRBV9 and J usage is TRBJ1-3, with D possibly matching TRBD1 (5 bases). V lost 5 bases, J lost 2 bases, and 14 bases lay in between. The CDR3 runs 15 residues. Germline V CDR1 and CDR2: SGDLS, YYNGEE.

V usage is TRBV7-2 and J usage is TRBJ2-3; D is unresolved. Germline V lookup: CDR1 SGHTA, CDR2 FQGNSA. The CDR3 is made up of 12 amino acids. V lost 5 bases and J lost 13, with 16 bases in between. The CDR3 region has the DNA TGTGCCAGCAGCCCCAACAGACTCTGGGAGTATTTT. Protein product: CASSPNRLWEYF.

The gene calls are TRBV18 and TRBJ1-1; 10 bases map to TRBD1. The junction had 2 bases not matched to a gene; V was cut back by 1 base and J by 0 bases. CDR1 KGHSH and CDR2 LQKENI come from the germline V gene. The length of the CDR3 is 16 residues. CDR3 DNA: TGTGCCAGCTCACCACAAGGGACAGGGGTGAACACTGAAGCTTTCTTT. This encodes CASSPQGTGVNTEAFF.

The chain has TRBV6-6 and TRBJ2-1; tentative D call: TRBD2 (5 bases). Deletions cut 5 bases from V and 8 bases from J, with 19 bases between. The CDR3 totals 15 residues. The germline V gene encodes CDR1 MNHNY and CDR2 SVGAGI (reference sequence). The CDR3 loop reads CASSTSTAKPHEQFF. The CDR3 nucleotides are TGTGCCAGCAGTACTAGTACCGCGAAACCCCATGAGCAGTTCTTC.

The sample holds a few counts of this clone. The gene calls are TRBV5-5 and TRBJ1-2, with a tentative D call TRBD1 (5 bases). V was cut by 7 bases and J by 0 bases, with 13 bases left in between. Germline V CDR1 and CDR2: SGHKS, YYEKEE (reference sequence). The CDR3 contains 14 residues. The CDR3 coding sequence is TGTGCCAGCGCCCGGGGGTCGACTAACTATGGCTACACCTTC. The encoded protein is CASARGSTNYGYTF.

The chain's CDR3 is CASSYGQSPQETQYF. The CDR3 nucleotides read TGTGCCAGCAGCTATGGACAGAGTCCTCAAGAGACCCAGTACTTC. The rearrangement uses TRBV11-3 and TRBJ2-5; D may be TRBD1 (6 bases). Germline values: CDR1 SGHNT, CDR2 YENEEA. V lost 4 bases and J 2 bases, leaving 14 bases between the germline ends. The CDR3 sequence is 15 residues long.

V gene TRBV7-2 combines with J gene TRBJ2-1, with D possibly matching TRBD2 (5 bases). The ends were cut back, 5 bases at V and 4 bases at J, with 9 bases in the middle. The CDR3 contains 13 residues. Germline CDR1 SGHTA, CDR2 FQGNSA. CDR3 sequence reads: CASSRTVYNEQFF. Here the CDR3 DNA reads TGTGCCAGCAGCCGGACTGTATACAATGAGCAGTTCTTC.

This clone has just a few counts. V is TRBV5-4 and J is TRBJ2-3, with D unresolved. This CDR3 contains 14 residues. Germline CDR1 and CDR2: SGHNT and YYREEE (reference sequence). V lost 5 bases and J 4 bases, leaving 14 bases between the germline ends. CDR3 sequence reads: CASSRAATADTQYF. Written as DNA, the CDR3 is TGTGCCAGCAGTCGAGCCGCTACGGCAGATACGCAGTATTTT. Based on the CDR3 plus reference TRBV5-4 and TRBJ2-3, the full variable domain is ETGVTQSPTHLIKTRGQQVTLRCSSQSGHNTVSWYQQALGQGPQFIFQYYREEENGRGNFPPRFSGLQFPNYSSELNVNALELDDSALYLCASSRAATADTQYFGPGTRLTVL.

This clone showed up just once. This sequence joins TRBV5-4 and TRBJ1-2; no definite D call. There are 15 residues in the CDR3. The germline V gene encodes CDR1 SGHNT and CDR2 YYREEE (reference sequence). V dropped 4 bases and J dropped 3 bases, with 16 bases sitting between them. CDR3 DNA: TGTGCCAGCAGCCGTAACACCCTTGGCGACTATGGCTACACCTTC. This translates into CASSRNTLGDYGYTF.

The chain carries TRBV2 and TRBJ2-5; no clear D gene. Trimming took off 3 bases at V and 1 base at J, with 12 bases between the two ends. The V gene's germline CDR1 is SNHLY and CDR2 FYNNEI. CDR3 length: 15 amino acids. The CDR3: CASSEAVKIQETQYF. The CDR3 DNA follows: TGTGCCAGCAGTGAGGCAGTAAAGATCCAAGAGACCCAGTACTTC.

The genes are TRBV10-2 and TRBJ2-1; the match to TRBD2 covers 12 bases. Germline V CDR1 and CDR2: WSHSY, SAAADI. V shed 2 bases and J 8 bases; nucleotides not matched to a gene: 25. This CDR3 has 22 residues. CDR3 DNA: TGCGCCAGCAGTGAGGTTGGCATCCCAGTGGCTAGCGGGAGGGCCCTGTTGGATGAGCAGTTCTTC. Protein sequence: CASSEVGIPVASGRALLDEQFF.

This clone was detected only a few times. The rearrangement uses TRBV13 and TRBJ2-3; 7 bases align to TRBD2. V was clipped by 0 bases and J by 2 bases; unmatched bases: 2. Germline V CDR1 and CDR2: PRHDT, FYEKMQ (reference sequence). This CDR3 spans 15 amino acids. CDR3 region: CASSLGAGVTDTQYF. The CDR3 nucleotides read TGTGCCAGCAGCTTAGGTGCGGGGGTCACAGATACGCAGTATTTT.

This chain uses TRBV6-5 with TRBJ2-7; D may be TRBD2 (5 bases). The CDR3 runs 13 residues. Germline CDR1 MNHEY, CDR2 SVGAGI. Trimming took 0 bases from V and 5 from J, leaving 8 bases between them. The CDR3 here is CASSYSSGNEQYF. In DNA form, the CDR3 reads TGTGCCAGCAGTTACTCTTCGGGGAACGAGCAGTACTTC.

The chain has TRBV5-1 and TRBJ1-5, with TRBD1 as a possible D gene (5 bases). The germline gives CDR1 SGHRS, CDR2 YFSETQ. V shed 2 bases and J shed 3 bases, with 12 bases lying between them. This CDR3 spans 15 amino acids. The chain's CDR3 is CASSFDSPINQPQHF. CDR3 bases: TGCGCCAGCAGCTTTGACAGTCCGATCAATCAGCCCCAGCATTTT.

The chain recombines TRBV7-8 with TRBJ1-2; TRBD1 agrees at 7 bases. The ends lost 0 bases at V and 2 bases at J; junction bases unmatched: 15. Germline assignment: CDR1 SGHVS and CDR2 FQNEAQ. The CDR3 consists of 19 residues. In DNA form, the CDR3 reads TGTGCCAGCAGCTTAGCGCTTAGAGGGGGCAATCAACTCAACTATGGCTACACCTTC. It yields the protein CASSLALRGGNQLNYGYTF. The full variable domain, in which reference TRBV7-8 and TRBJ1-2 provide the parts outside the CDR3, is GAGVSQSPRYKVAKRGQDVALRCDPISGHVSLFWYQQALGQGPEFLTYFQNEAQLDKSGLPSDRFFAERPEGSVSTLKIQRTQQEDSAVYLCASSLALRGGNQLNYGYTFGSGTRLTVV.

The CDR3 here is CATSRDWKDSNGYTF. DNA for the CDR3: TGTGCCACCAGCAGAGACTGGAAAGACAGTAACGGCTACACCTTC. This chain links TRBV15 with TRBJ1-2, with a possible D match to TRBD1 (5 bases). The CDR3 is 15 amino acids. Trimming stripped 0 bases from V and 8 bases from J, with 16 bases between. CDR1 LNHNV and CDR2 YYDKDF come from the germline V gene (reference sequence).

This chain uses TRBV7-9 with TRBJ2-7; D possibly corresponds to TRBD1 (5 bases). This CDR3 spans 16 amino acids. CDR1 is SEHNR, CDR2 FQNEAQ, per germline (reference sequence). Trimming took off 0 bases at V and 0 bases at J, with 12 bases between the two ends. CDR3 in amino acids: CASSLAQGSSSYEQYF. CDR3 bases: TGTGCCAGCAGCTTAGCTCAGGGATCCAGCTCCTACGAGCAGTACTTC. Variable domain in full (rest from reference TRBV7-9 and TRBJ2-7): DTGVSQNPRHKITKRGQNVTFRCDPISEHNRLYWYRQTLGQGPEFLTYFQNEAQLEKSRLLSDRFSAERPKGSFSTLEIQRTEQGDSAMYLCASSLAQGSSSYEQYFGPGTRLTVT.

The rearrangement links TRBV2 to TRBJ1-1, with D maybe TRBD1 (5 bases). The germline CDR1 and CDR2 sequences are SNHLY and FYNNEI. The CDR3 is made up of 14 amino acids. Trimming removed 6 bases at V and 5 bases at J, with 16 bases between. This CDR3 is CASRQGAAGTEAFF. The CDR3, as DNA: TGTGCCAGCAGGCAGGGTGCCGCGGGAACTGAAGCTTTCTTT.